This TCR beta chain was identified during a study of post-analysis software for immune sequencing data. Findings of the study overall: Same-batch preparations were strongly co-clustered by F measure. Compared with controls, patients showed significantly lower normalized Chao1 diversity. Roughly five TRBV segments were significantly more frequent in patients than in controls. TRBV5-6, TRBV5-1 and TRBV20-1 were among these segments.

Trimming removed 3 bases from V and 6 bases from J; junction bases left unmatched: 7. Per the germline V gene, CDR1 is MNHEY and CDR2 is SVGAGI. The CDR3 length is 14 residues. With regard to this clonotype: Antigen unknown.

TCR beta cDNA libraries had unique molecular identifiers. TCRdb ran MiXCR on the PCR reads and lists one entry per CDR3 protein. The table includes 180,000 or so distinct CDR3 sequences, roughly 30% detected once. Sequencing was carried out using blood. V and J are TRBV6-5 and TRBJ2-5, with TRBD2 matching 7 bases. The receptor comes from a girl aged 2-17 years with multiple sclerosis. The CDR3 region has the DNA TGTGCCAGCAGTTATGAGGGAGGGCTAAAGACCCAGTACTTC. Protein: CASSYEGGLKTQYF.